This entry concerns a single TCR beta chain. This sample is part of a study of blood T cell repertoires in COVID-19. Study at large: Samples of COVID-19 (acute and convalescent) were obtained from the United States, Italy and Spain. The cDNA or gDNA used as material had been derived from T cells, B-cell-depleted T cells, or PBMCs.

The CDR3 extends over 15 amino acids. The V gene's germline CDR1 is ENHRY and CDR2 SYGVKD. The germline V and J ends were trimmed by 6 bases and 3 bases, with 17 bases remaining between them. Sequencing used immunoSEQ multiplex PCR; TCRdb keeps in-frame clones, though not all of them. The sample yields a few hundred thousand clones, 85% to 90% seen once. Recovered participants had two consecutive negative NP/OP PCR tests, healthcare professional clearance, or symptom resolution. This receptor was taken from a man in his forties or fifties who had recovered from COVID-19. Sequencing input: PBMCs or T cells enriched from blood (not recorded which). The chain links TRBV10-3 to TRBJ1-1, with D maybe TRBD1 (5 bases). As DNA, the CDR3 is TGTGCCATCAGGGTAGGAGGGGCAAGTTACACTGAAGCTTTCTTT. Translating gives CAIRVGGASYTEAFF.